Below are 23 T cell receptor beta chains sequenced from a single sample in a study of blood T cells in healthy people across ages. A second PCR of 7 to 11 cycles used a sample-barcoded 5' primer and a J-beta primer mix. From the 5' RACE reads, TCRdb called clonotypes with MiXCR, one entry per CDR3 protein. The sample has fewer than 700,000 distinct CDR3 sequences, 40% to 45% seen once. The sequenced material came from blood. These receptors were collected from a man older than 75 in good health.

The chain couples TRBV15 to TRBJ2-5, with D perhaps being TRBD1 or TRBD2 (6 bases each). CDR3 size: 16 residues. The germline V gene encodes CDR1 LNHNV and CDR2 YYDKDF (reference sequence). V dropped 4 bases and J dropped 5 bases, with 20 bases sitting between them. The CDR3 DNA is TGTGCCACCAGCAACTGGGGGGCAGGCCGAAGGGAGACCCAGTACTTC. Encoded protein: CATSNWGAGRRETQYF. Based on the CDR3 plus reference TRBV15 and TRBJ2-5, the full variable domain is DAMVIQNPRYQVTQFGKPVTLSCSQTLNHNVMYWYQQKSSQAPKLLFHYYDKDFNNEADTPDNFQSRRPNTSFCFLDIRSPGLGDTAMYLCATSNWGAGRRETQYFGPGTRLLVL.

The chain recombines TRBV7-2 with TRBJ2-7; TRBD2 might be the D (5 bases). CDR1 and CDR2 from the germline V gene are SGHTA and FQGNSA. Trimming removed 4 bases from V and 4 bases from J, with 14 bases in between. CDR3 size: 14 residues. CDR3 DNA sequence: TGTACCAGCAGCTACGAACGGGGAGCTTACGAGCAGTACTTC. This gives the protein CTSSYERGAYEQYF.

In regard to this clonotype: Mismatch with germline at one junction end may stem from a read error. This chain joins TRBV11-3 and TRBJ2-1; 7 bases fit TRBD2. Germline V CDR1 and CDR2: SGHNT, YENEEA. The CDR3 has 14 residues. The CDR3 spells CASSLDRGVAERFF. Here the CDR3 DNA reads TGTGCCAGCAGCTTAGATCGGGGGGTTGCCGAGCGGTTCTTC.

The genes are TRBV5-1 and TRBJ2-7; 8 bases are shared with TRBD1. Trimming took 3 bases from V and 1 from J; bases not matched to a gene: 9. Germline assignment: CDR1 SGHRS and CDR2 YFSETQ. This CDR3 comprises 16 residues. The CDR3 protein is CASSSVDRAPSYEQYF. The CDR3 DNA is TGCGCCAGCAGCTCGGTGGACAGGGCTCCATCCTACGAGCAGTACTTC.

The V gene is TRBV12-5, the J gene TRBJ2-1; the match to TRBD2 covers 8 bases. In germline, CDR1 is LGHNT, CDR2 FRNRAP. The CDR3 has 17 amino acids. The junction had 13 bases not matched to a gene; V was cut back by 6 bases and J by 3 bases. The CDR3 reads CASGSPIAGSFYNEQFF. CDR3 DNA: TGTGCTAGTGGCTCCCCGATAGCGGGAAGCTTCTACAATGAGCAGTTCTTC.

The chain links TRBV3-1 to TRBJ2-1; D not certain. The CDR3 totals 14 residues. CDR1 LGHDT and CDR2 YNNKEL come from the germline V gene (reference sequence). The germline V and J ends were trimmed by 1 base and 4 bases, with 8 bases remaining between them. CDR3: CASSQGFSYNEQFF. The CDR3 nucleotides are TGTGCCAGCAGCCAAGGGTTCAGTTACAATGAGCAGTTCTTC.

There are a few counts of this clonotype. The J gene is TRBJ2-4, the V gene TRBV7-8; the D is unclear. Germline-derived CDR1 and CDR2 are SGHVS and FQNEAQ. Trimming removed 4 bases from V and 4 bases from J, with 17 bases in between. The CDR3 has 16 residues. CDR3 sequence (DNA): TGTGCCAGCAGCTCCTCGCTCCGCGGTCTAAAAAACATTCAGTACTTC. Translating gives CASSSSLRGLKNIQYF.

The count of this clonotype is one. The CDR3 sequence: CASSQFGLAGVTIYEQYF. Here the CDR3 DNA reads TGTGCCAGCAGCCAATTTGGACTAGCGGGGGTAACCATCTACGAGCAGTACTTC. The chain carries TRBV7-8 and TRBJ2-5, with 13 bases identical to TRBD2. TRBJ2-7 explains the end of the DNA better; the J call may be wrong. Germline CDR1 reads SGHVS; CDR2 reads FQNEAQ. CDR3 length equals 18 residues.

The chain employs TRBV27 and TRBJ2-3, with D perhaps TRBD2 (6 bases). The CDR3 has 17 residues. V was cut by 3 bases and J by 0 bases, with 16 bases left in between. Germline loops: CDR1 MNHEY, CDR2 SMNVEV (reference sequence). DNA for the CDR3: TGTGCCAGCAGTTTGGTAAGCGGGCGGGCTAGCACAGATACGCAGTATTTT. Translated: CASSLVSGRASTDTQYF.

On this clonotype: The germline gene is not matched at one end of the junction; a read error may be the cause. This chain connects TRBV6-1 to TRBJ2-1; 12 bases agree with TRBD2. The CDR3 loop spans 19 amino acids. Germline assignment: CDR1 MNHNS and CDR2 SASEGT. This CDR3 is CVSLKGGLAGPLLYNEQFF. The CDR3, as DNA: TGTGTCAGCCTGAAAGGCGGACTAGCGGGACCACTTCTCTACAATGAGCAGTTCTTC.

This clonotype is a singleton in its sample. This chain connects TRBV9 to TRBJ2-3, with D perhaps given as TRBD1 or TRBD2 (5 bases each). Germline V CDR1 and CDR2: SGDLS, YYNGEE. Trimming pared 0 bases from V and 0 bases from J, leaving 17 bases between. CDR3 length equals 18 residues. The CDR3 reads CASSVDSPARGSTDTQYF. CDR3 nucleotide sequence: TGTGCCAGCAGCGTAGATTCACCGGCGAGGGGAAGCACAGATACGCAGTATTTT.

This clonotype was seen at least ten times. CDR3 sequence: CATSRDLVGSTDTQYF. The CDR3 coding sequence is TGTGCCACCAGCAGAGATCTGGTCGGAAGCACAGATACGCAGTATTTT. The genes are TRBV15 and TRBJ2-3; D unclear. CDR1 and CDR2 from the germline V gene are LNHNV and YYDKDF (reference sequence). Deletions cut 0 bases from V and 0 bases from J, with 10 bases between. The CDR3 totals 16 residues.

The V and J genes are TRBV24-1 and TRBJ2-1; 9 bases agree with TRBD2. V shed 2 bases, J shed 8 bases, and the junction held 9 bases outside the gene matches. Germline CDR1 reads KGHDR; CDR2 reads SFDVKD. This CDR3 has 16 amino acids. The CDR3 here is CATSDSGTSSAYEQFF. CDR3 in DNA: TGTGCCACCAGTGATTCCGGGACTAGCTCAGCGTATGAGCAGTTCTTC.

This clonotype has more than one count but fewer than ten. The DNA of the CDR3 is TGCAGTGCTAGTCTCTCCCCGAGGGCAGAATACAATGAGCAGTACTTC. Protein: CSASLSPRAEYNEQYF. The chain carries TRBV20-1 and TRBJ2-5, with D possibly TRBD2 on 5 matching bases. From germline, CDR1 is DFQATT and CDR2 SNEGSKA (reference sequence). Trimming cost V 3 bases and J 11 bases, with 28 bases left between them. The CDR3 runs 16 residues.

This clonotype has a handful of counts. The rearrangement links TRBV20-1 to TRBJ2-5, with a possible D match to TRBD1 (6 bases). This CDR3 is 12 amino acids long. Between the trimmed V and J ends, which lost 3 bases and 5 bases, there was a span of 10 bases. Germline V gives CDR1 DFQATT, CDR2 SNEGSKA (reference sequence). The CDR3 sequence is CSASWQGETQYF. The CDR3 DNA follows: TGCAGTGCTAGCTGGCAGGGGGAGACCCAGTACTTC.

The CDR3 sequence is CATSDSGTGGNEQFF. In nucleotides, the CDR3 is TGTGCCACCAGTGACTCCGGGACAGGGGGAAATGAGCAGTTCTTC. The chain carries TRBV24-1 and TRBJ2-1; 11 bases line up with TRBD1. Germline assignment: CDR1 KGHDR and CDR2 SFDVKD. Losses at the gene ends were 4 bases for V and 7 bases for J; bases not matched to a gene: 5. The CDR3 runs 15 residues.

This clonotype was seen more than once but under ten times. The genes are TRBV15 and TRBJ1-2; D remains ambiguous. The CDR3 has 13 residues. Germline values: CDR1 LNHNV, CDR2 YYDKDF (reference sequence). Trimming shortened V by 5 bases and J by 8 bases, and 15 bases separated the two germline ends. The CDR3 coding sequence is TGTGCCACCAGCTCGAGGGCTTACGGGGGCTACACCTTC. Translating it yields CATSSRAYGGYTF.

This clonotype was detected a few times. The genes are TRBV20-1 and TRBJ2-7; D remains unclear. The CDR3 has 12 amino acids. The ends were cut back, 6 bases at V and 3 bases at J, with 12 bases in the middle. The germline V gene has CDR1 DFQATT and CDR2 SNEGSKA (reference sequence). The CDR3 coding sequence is TGCAGTGCGTCCCCTAGGAGCTACGAGCAGTACTTC. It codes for CSASPRSYEQYF.

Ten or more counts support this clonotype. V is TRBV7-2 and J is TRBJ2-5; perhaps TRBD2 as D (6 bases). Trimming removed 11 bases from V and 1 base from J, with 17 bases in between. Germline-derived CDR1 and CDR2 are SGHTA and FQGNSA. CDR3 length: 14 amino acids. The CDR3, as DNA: TGTGCCGGGTCGGGAGCGGCGCCCCAAGAGACCCAGTACTTC. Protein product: CAGSGAAPQETQYF.

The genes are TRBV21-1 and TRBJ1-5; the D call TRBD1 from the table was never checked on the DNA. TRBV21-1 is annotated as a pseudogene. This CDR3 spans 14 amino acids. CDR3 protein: CASHRGLGSQPQHF. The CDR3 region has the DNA TGTGCCAGCCACAGGGGGTTGGGCAGTCAGCCCCAGCATTTT.

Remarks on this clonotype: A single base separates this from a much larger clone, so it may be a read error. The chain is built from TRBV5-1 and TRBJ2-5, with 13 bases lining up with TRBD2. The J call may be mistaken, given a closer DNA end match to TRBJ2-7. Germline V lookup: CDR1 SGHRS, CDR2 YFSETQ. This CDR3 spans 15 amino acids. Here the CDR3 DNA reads TGCGCCAGCAGCTTGGTAACTAGCGGGGGGGCCGAGCAGTACTTC. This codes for CASSLVTSGGAEQYF.

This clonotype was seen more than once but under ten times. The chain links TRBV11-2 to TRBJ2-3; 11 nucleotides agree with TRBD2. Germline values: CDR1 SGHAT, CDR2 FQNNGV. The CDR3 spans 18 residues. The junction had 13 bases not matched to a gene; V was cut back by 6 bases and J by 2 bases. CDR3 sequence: CASRSPPGLAGYTDTQYF. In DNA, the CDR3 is TGTGCCAGCAGATCTCCCCCCGGACTAGCGGGTTACACAGATACGCAGTATTTT.

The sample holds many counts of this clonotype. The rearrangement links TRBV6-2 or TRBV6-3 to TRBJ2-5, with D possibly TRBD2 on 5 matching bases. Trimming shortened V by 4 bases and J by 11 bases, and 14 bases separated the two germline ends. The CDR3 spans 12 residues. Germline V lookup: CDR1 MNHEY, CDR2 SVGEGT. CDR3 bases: TGTGCCAGCAGTTTTTACGGGGATGAGCAGTACTTC. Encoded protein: CASSFYGDEQYF.